Following are 19 T cell receptor beta chains from one sample sequenced in a study of blood T cell repertoires in COVID-19. TCRdb's table, derived via immunoSEQ multiplex PCR, lists solely in-frame clones and lacks some. The repertoire holds approximately 150,000 clones, with roughly 90% as singletons. Sequencing was done on a sample of peripheral blood. The receptor set was obtained from a man between 70 and 80 years old with active COVID-19.

V usage is TRBV28 and J usage is TRBJ2-1; 8 bases map to TRBD2. The trim removed 3 bases at V and 7 bases at J, leaving 8 bases unmatched. The germline V gene encodes CDR1 MDHEN and CDR2 SYDVKM. The CDR3 totals 15 residues. The chain's CDR3 is CASSFDSGKFNEQFF. DNA for the CDR3: TGTGCCAGCAGTTTTGATAGCGGGAAGTTTAATGAGCAGTTCTTC.

In its sample, this clone was seen once. The rearrangement uses TRBV27 and TRBJ2-6; 11 positions match TRBD1. CDR1 MNHEY and CDR2 SMNVEV come from the germline V gene (reference sequence). The CDR3 has 21 amino acids. J lost 0 bases, V lost 6 bases, and 16 bases had no gene match. The CDR3 here is CASSLLRDRGLRYSGANVLTF. The CDR3 DNA is TGTGCCAGCAGCCTACTTCGGGACAGGGGGTTACGTTACTCTGGGGCCAACGTCCTGACTTTC. Full variable domain (remainder filled in from reference TRBV27 and TRBJ2-6): EAQVTQNPRYLITVTGKKLTVTCSQNMNHEYMSWYRQDPGLGLRQIYYSMNVEVTDKGDVPEGYKVSRKEKRNFPLILESPSPNQTSLYFCASSLLRDRGLRYSGANVLTFGAGSRLTVL.

This chain uses TRBV4-1 with TRBJ2-7; 8 bases align to TRBD2. Germline V gene data show CDR1 as MGHRA and CDR2 as YSYEKL. The CDR3 runs to 16 residues. V lost 4 bases, J lost 0 bases, and 8 bases stayed unmatched. CDR3 DNA sequence: TGCGCCAGCAGCCGTAGTACTAGCGGAACCTCCTACGAGCAGTACTTC. This sequence encodes CASSRSTSGTSYEQYF.

V is TRBV7-9 and J is TRBJ2-5, with a possible D match to TRBD2 (7 bases). The length of the CDR3 is 16 residues. Trimming left V 2 bases short and J 0 bases short, with 13 bases between. CDR1 is SEHNR and CDR2 is FQNEAQ in the germline V gene (reference sequence). CDR3 loop: CASSLLGGLNQETQYF. For the CDR3, the DNA is TGTGCCAGCAGCTTATTGGGGGGGCTGAACCAAGAGACCCAGTACTTC.

The chain carries TRBV18 and TRBJ2-5, with TRBD2 identical over 11 bases. This CDR3 has 16 residues. Germline values: CDR1 KGHSH, CDR2 LQKENI. V was clipped by 2 bases and J by 5 bases; unmatched bases: 7. The CDR3 bases are TGTGCCAGCTCACCAATCGTCCTAGCGGGAGGTGAGACCCAGTACTTC. Its translation: CASSPIVLAGGETQYF.

The chain recombines TRBV3-1 (or the pseudogene TRBV3-2) with TRBJ1-6; the match to TRBD1 covers 7 bases. With V trimmed by 1 base and J by 12 bases, 3 bases remained unmatched. In germline, CDR1 is LGHDT, CDR2 YNNKEL (reference sequence). The CDR3 totals 13 residues. Here the CDR3 reads CASSQGTGVPLHF. DNA for the CDR3: TGTGCCAGCAGCCAAGGGACAGGAGTACCCCTCCACTTT.

The chain is built from TRBV28 and TRBJ2-1; the match to TRBD2 covers 10 bases. This CDR3 has 18 amino acids. V dropped 8 bases and J dropped 0; count of bases not matched to a gene: 13. Germline lookup yields CDR1 MDHEN and CDR2 SYDVKM. CDR3 bases: TGTGCCAGCGTCTCTTCTAGCGGGGGTGGGTCCTCCTACAATGAGCAGTTCTTC. Translated: CASVSSSGGGSSYNEQFF.

This chain uses TRBV5-4 with TRBJ2-2, with 10 bases aligning to TRBD2. The CDR3 spans 16 residues. Per germline, CDR1 SGHNT and CDR2 YYREEE (reference sequence). After removal of 3 bases from V and 5 bases from J, the junction contained 7 bases not matched to a gene. CDR3 in amino acids: CASSSKREGSTGELFF. The CDR3 DNA sequence: TGTGCCAGCAGCTCCAAGCGGGAGGGGAGTACCGGGGAGCTGTTTTTT.

The genes are TRBV30 and TRBJ2-7, with D perhaps TRBD2 (6 bases). This CDR3 spans 11 amino acids. V gave up 2 bases and J gave up 6 bases, with 8 bases separating them. Germline V gene lookup returns CDR1 GTSNPN and CDR2 SVGIG (reference sequence). This chain's CDR3 is CAWSRRGEQYF. Here the CDR3 DNA reads TGTGCCTGGAGTCGGAGGGGCGAGCAGTACTTC.

The chain carries TRBV29-1 and TRBJ2-3, with D tentatively TRBD2 (5 bases). Looked up from germline, CDR1 is SQVTM and CDR2 is ANQGSEA. V was trimmed by 4 bases and J by 0 bases, leaving 23 bases between them. This CDR3 contains 18 residues. The CDR3 region is CSVAGNEEVAESTDTQYF. In DNA, the CDR3 is TGCAGCGTTGCGGGAAATGAAGAAGTGGCGGAGAGCACAGATACGCAGTATTTT.

The V gene is TRBV5-1, the J gene TRBJ2-2; TRBD2 matches 8 bases. J lost 2 bases, V lost 3 bases, and 3 bases had no gene match. The CDR3 runs 15 residues. Germline V gene lookup returns CDR1 SGHRS and CDR2 YFSETQ. CDR3 nucleotide sequence: TGCGCCAGCAGCTATGGACTAGCTAACACCGGGGAGCTGTTTTTT. Amino acid sequence: CASSYGLANTGELFF.

The chain combines TRBV10-3 with TRBJ2-7, with TRBD2 matching over 13 bases. Unmatched junction bases numbered 7, after V lost 2 bases and J lost 0 bases. CDR1 and CDR2 (germline): ENHRY, SYGVKD. The CDR3 extends over 18 amino acids. The CDR3 region is CAISEPLAGGPNSYEQYF. The CDR3 nucleotides read TGTGCCATCAGTGAGCCACTAGCGGGAGGGCCTAACTCCTACGAGCAGTACTTC.

The genes are TRBV6-6 and TRBJ1-3, with D unclear. V lost 6 bases and J 2 bases, leaving 11 bases between the germline ends. The CDR3 spans 14 residues. Germline lookup yields CDR1 MNHNY and CDR2 SVGAGI (reference sequence). Here the CDR3 reads CASSHLRAGNTIYF. Here the CDR3 DNA reads TGTGCCAGCAGCCACCTACGGGCTGGAAACACCATATATTTT.

CDR3 region: CASSLVRPVEQFF. The CDR3 bases are TGTGCCAGCAGCTTAGTGAGGCCAGTTGAGCAGTTCTTC. This sequence joins TRBV7-2 and TRBJ2-1; D gene unclear. CDR1 and CDR2 from the germline V gene are SGHTA and FQGNSA. The CDR3 contains 13 residues. V was shortened by 1 base and J by 9 bases, with 10 bases between the two germline ends.

The chain links TRBV24-1 to TRBJ2-5, with TRBD1 identical over 9 bases. The CDR3 loop spans 17 amino acids. Germline CDR1 reads KGHDR; CDR2 reads SFDVKD. The V gene end was trimmed by 3 bases and the J gene end by 5 bases; junction bases not matched to a gene: 12. CDR3 bases: TGTGCCACCAGTGATGCAGGCGGACAGGGGATACGGGAGACCCAGTACTTC. Translated, it gives CATSDAGGQGIRETQYF.

The chain is built from TRBV5-4 and TRBJ1-1; 8 bases match TRBD1. The germline V gene has CDR1 SGHNT and CDR2 YYREEE (reference sequence). Trimming cost V 3 bases and J 3 bases; bases outside gene matches: 7. This CDR3 has 15 residues. The CDR3 loop reads CASSYGQGGHTEAFF. CDR3 coding DNA: TGTGCCAGCAGCTACGGACAGGGAGGGCACACTGAAGCTTTCTTT.

This clone was recorded only once. The V and J genes are TRBV7-9 and TRBJ1-1; 9 nucleotides match TRBD1. V was pared by 6 bases and J by 3 bases, with 8 bases of the junction left unmatched. CDR1 SEHNR and CDR2 FQNEAQ come from the germline V gene (reference sequence). This CDR3 is built from 15 residues. The CDR3 bases are TGTGCCAGCAGTCAACAGGGGGCCGGCGACACTGAAGCTTTCTTT. Translating gives CASSQQGAGDTEAFF.

V and J are TRBV6-5 and TRBJ2-2; a possible D gene is TRBD2 (6 bases). Germline assignment: CDR1 MNHEY and CDR2 SVGAGI. The V end lost 6 bases, the J end lost 7 bases, and 12 bases lay between the germline ends. The CDR3 covers 13 residues. This chain's CDR3 is CASSRGVGGELFF. CDR3 DNA sequence: TGTGCCAGCAGCCGCGGGGTGGGCGGGGAGCTGTTTTTT.

The chain combines TRBV6-5 with TRBJ2-1; TRBD2 is a possible D gene (5 bases). CDR3 length: 13 amino acids. Germline V CDR1 and CDR2: MNHEY, SVGAGI. V lost 7 bases and J lost 3, with 10 bases in between. The CDR3 loop is CASKRTLYNEQFF. In DNA form, the CDR3 reads TGTGCCAGCAAAAGGACTCTCTACAATGAGCAGTTCTTC.